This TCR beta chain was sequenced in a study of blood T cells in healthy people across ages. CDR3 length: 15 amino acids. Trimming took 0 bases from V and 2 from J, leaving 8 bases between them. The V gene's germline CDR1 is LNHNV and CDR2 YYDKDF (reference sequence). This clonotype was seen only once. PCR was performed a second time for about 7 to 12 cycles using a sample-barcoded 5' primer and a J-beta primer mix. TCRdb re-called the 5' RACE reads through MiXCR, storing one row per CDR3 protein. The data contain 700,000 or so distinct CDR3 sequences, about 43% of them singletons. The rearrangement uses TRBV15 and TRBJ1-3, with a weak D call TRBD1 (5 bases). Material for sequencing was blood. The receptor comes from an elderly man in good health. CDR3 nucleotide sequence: TGTGCCACCAGCAGAGACAGGGACCCTGGAAACACCATATATTTT. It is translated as CATSRDRDPGNTIYF.